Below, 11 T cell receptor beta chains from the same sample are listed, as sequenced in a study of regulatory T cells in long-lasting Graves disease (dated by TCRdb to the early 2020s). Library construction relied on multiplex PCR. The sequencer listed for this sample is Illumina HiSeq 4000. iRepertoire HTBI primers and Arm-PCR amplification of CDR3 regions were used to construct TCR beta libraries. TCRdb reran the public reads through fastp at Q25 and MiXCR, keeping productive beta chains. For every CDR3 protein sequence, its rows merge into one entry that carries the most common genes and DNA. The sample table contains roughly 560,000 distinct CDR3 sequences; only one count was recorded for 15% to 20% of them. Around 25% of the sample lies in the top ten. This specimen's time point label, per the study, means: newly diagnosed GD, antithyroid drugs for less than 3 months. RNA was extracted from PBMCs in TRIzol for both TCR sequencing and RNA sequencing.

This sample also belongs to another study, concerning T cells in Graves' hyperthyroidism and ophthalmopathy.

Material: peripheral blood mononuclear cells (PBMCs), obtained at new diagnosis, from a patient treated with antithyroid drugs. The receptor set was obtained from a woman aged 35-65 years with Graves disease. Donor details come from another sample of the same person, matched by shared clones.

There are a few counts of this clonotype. The CDR3 sequence is CSAYGQGDNEQFF. The CDR3 region has the DNA TGCAGTGCCTATGGACAGGGCGACAATGAGCAGTTCTTC. The gene calls are TRBV20-1 and TRBJ2-1, with 8 bases matching TRBD1. V trimming: 6 bases; J trimming: 5 bases; junction bases outside the gene matches: 6. The CDR3 loop spans 13 amino acids. Germline V gene sequence: CDR1 DFQATT, CDR2 SNEGSKA (reference sequence).

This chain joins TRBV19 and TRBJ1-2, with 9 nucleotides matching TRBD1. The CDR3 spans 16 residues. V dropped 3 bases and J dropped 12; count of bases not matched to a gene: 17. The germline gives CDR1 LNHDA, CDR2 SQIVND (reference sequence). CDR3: CASSIRDRGQGVVNTF. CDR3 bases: TGTGCCAGTAGTATCCGTGACCGGGGACAGGGCGTCGTGAACACCTTC.

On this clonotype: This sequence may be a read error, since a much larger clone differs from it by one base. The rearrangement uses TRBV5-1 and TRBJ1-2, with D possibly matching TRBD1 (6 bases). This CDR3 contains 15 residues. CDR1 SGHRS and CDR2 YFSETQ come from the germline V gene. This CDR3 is CASSLERGPNHGYTF. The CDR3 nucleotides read TGCGCCAGCAGCTTGGAACGGGGGCCTAACCATGGCTACACCTTC.

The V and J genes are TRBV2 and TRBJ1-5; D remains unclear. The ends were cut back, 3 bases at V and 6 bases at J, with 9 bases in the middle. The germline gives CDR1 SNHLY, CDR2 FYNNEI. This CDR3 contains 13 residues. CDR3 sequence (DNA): TGTGCCAGCAGTGACGTGGTCGGTCAGCCCCAGCATTTT. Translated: CASSDVVGQPQHF.

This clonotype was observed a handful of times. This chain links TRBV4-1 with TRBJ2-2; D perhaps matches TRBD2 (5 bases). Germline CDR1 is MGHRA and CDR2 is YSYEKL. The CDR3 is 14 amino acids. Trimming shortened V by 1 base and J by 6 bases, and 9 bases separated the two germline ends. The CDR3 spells CASSQVGVAGELFF. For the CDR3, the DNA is TGCGCCAGCAGCCAAGTCGGGGTTGCCGGGGAGCTGTTTTTT.

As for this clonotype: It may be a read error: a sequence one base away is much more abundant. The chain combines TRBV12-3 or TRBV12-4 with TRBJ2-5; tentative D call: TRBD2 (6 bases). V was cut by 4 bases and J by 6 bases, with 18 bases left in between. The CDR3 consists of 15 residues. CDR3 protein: CASSSGGEILKTQYF. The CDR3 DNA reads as TGTGCCAGCAGTTCCGGCGGGGAAATCCTAAAGACCCAGTACTTC.

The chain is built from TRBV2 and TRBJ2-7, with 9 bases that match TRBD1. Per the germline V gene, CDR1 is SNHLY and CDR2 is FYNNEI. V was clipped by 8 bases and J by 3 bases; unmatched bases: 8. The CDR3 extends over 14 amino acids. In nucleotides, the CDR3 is TGTGCCAGCTCCGGGACAGGGAGTTTCTACGAGCAGTACTTC. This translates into CASSGTGSFYEQYF.

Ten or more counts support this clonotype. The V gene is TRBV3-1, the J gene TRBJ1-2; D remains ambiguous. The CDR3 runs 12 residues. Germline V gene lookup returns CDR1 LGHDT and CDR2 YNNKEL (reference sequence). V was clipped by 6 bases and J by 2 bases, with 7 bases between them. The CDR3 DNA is TGTGCCAGCAGATGGGGAAACTATGGCTACACCTTC. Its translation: CASRWGNYGYTF.

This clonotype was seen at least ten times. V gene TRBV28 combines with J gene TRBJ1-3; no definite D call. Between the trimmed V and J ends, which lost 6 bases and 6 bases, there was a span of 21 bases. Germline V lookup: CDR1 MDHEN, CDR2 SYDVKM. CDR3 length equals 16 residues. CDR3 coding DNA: TGTGCCAGCAGCCCCTTTGGGAGGGTGTTTCTAAACACCATATATTTT. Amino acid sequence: CASSPFGRVFLNTIYF.

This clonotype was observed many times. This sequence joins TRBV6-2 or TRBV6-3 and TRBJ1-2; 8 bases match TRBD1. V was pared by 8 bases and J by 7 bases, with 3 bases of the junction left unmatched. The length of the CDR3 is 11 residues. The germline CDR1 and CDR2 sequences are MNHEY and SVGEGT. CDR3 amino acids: CASGQGLGYTF. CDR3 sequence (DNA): TGTGCCAGCGGACAGGGCCTTGGCTACACCTTC.

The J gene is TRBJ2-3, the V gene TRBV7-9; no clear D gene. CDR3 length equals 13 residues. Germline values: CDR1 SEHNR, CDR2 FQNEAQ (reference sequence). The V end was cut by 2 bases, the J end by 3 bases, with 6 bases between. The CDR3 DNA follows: TGTGCCAGCAGCTTACAGGCGACAGATACGCAGTATTTT. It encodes CASSLQATDTQYF.